What follows are 8 T cell receptor beta chains derived from one specimen sequenced in a study of blood T cell repertoires in COVID-19. Assay: immunoSEQ multiplex PCR; the TCRdb copy retains only in-frame clones and omits some. The data contain 250,000 to 300,000 clones, about 80% of them seen just once; the ten biggest clones take up 3% to 3.5%. The sample was peripheral blood. These receptor sequences come from a woman of 80 years or more with acute or convalescent COVID-19.

The J gene is TRBJ2-2, the V gene TRBV5-1, with 10 bases that match TRBD2. From germline, CDR1 is SGHRS and CDR2 YFSETQ. CDR3 length: 17 residues. Trimming at V came to 2 bases and at J to 0 bases, leaving 4 bases not matched to a gene. CDR3 nucleotides: TGCGCCAGCAGCTTTGCTAGCGGGAGAACGAACACCGGGGAGCTGTTTTTT. Amino acids: CASSFASGRTNTGELFF.

V is TRBV5-5 and J is TRBJ1-4, with 9 bases aligning to TRBD1. The V segment lost 0 bases and the J segment 5 bases; nucleotides outside the gene matches: 2. The CDR3 has 15 amino acids. Germline CDR1 is SGHKS and CDR2 is YYEKEE (reference sequence). Written as DNA, the CDR3 is TGTGCCAGCAGCTTGGCGGACAGGGGAAATGAAAAACTGTTTTTT. This gives the protein CASSLADRGNEKLFF.

V is TRBV6-2 or TRBV6-3 and J is TRBJ2-1; 8 positions match TRBD2. There are 17 residues in the CDR3. The V gene end was trimmed by 1 base and the J gene end by 1 base; junction bases not matched to a gene: 6. CDR1 MNHEY and CDR2 SVGEGT come from the germline V gene. This CDR3 is CASSYWGAGASYNEQFF. The CDR3, as DNA: TGTGCCAGCAGTTACTGGGGAGCGGGGGCATCCTACAATGAGCAGTTCTTC.

The CDR3 DNA is TGTGCCTGGGGTGGACAGTCCTCCTACGAGCAGTACTTC. It is translated as CAWGGQSSYEQYF. The gene calls are TRBV30 and TRBJ2-7; D might be TRBD1 (6 bases). The CDR3 has 13 amino acids. Trimming took 5 bases from V and 0 from J, leaving 11 bases between them. CDR1 and CDR2 from the germline V gene are GTSNPN and SVGIG (reference sequence).

CDR3 in amino acids: CASSFTSGGGETQYF. CDR3 nucleotide sequence: TGTGCCAGCAGCTTTACTAGCGGGGGGGGCGAGACCCAGTACTTC. The gene calls are TRBV7-2 and TRBJ2-5; 13 positions match TRBD2. Unmatched junction bases numbered 3, after V lost 3 bases and J lost 5 bases. In germline, CDR1 is SGHTA, CDR2 FQGNSA. This CDR3 comprises 15 residues.

The chain carries TRBV29-1 and TRBJ1-2, with D tentatively TRBD1 (5 bases). This CDR3 has 14 amino acids. Germline V gene lookup returns CDR1 SQVTM and CDR2 ANQGSEA. V lost 0 bases, J lost 4 bases, and 12 bases lay in between. The CDR3 reads CSVEDQGLGYGYTF. The DNA for the CDR3 is TGCAGCGTTGAAGATCAGGGCCTCGGCTATGGCTACACCTTC.

The gene calls are TRBV27 and TRBJ1-1; the D gene is possibly TRBD1 (5 bases). The length of the CDR3 is 13 residues. V was clipped by 6 bases and J by 5 bases, with 13 bases between them. Germline V gene sequence: CDR1 MNHEY, CDR2 SMNVEV (reference sequence). This CDR3 reads CASSKTGWTEAFF. CDR3 nucleotide sequence: TGTGCCAGCAGCAAAACAGGATGGACTGAAGCTTTCTTT.

The gene calls are TRBV5-5 and TRBJ2-6; perhaps TRBD1 as D (6 bases). V was shortened by 5 bases and J by 2 bases, with 14 bases between the two germline ends. This CDR3 has 16 amino acids. CDR1 is SGHKS and CDR2 is YYEKEE in the germline V gene (reference sequence). CDR3 sequence: CASRSDPGAGANVLTF. CDR3 nucleotide sequence: TGTGCCAGCAGGTCGGACCCAGGGGCTGGGGCCAACGTCCTGACTTTC.